A single sample is the source of the 24 T cell receptor beta chains below, sequenced in a study of blood T cell repertoires in COVID-19. Assay used: immunoSEQ multiplex PCR; TCRdb lists only in-frame clones, some missing. The profile shows more than 400,000 clones, 70% to 90% of them singletons. The sample taken for sequencing was peripheral blood. The receptors derive from a human donor in a cohort sampled during active COVID-19.

The chain recombines TRBV3-1 (or the pseudogene TRBV3-2) with TRBJ2-5, with D possibly TRBD2 on 6 matching bases. The V end was cut by 2 bases, the J end by 2 bases, with 12 bases between. Germline lookup yields CDR1 LGHDT and CDR2 YNNKEL (reference sequence). The CDR3 length is 15 residues. CDR3 in DNA: TGTGCCAGCAGCCAACGGCGGGACGCTCAAGAGACCCAGTACTTC. This gives the protein CASSQRRDAQETQYF.

This clone was detected only once. The gene calls are TRBV3-1 (or the pseudogene TRBV3-2) and TRBJ2-1, with D possibly being TRBD2 (6 bases). This CDR3 is 11 amino acids long. CDR1 LGHDT and CDR2 YNNKEL come from the germline V gene (reference sequence). V was trimmed by 8 bases and J by 6 bases, leaving 8 bases between them. The CDR3 DNA reads TGTGCCAGCTTGCGGGGCAATGAGCAGTTCTTC. This gives the protein CASLRGNEQFF.

The chain employs TRBV19 and TRBJ2-7, with 7 bases that match TRBD1. The length of the CDR3 is 15 residues. Trimming removed 9 bases from V and 3 bases from J; junction bases left unmatched: 14. Germline V lookup: CDR1 LNHDA, CDR2 SQIVND (reference sequence). The CDR3 nucleotides read TGTGCCAGCAACTTAAGACAGGGCTCTCGCTACGAGCAGTACTTC. Amino acids: CASNLRQGSRYEQYF.

This clone showed up just a few times. The gene calls are TRBV4-2 and TRBJ2-2; TRBD1 aligns across 9 bases. The CDR3 extends over 15 amino acids. With V trimmed by 5 bases and J by 5 bases, 6 bases remained unmatched. Germline V gives CDR1 LGHNA, CDR2 YNFKEQ. The CDR3 sequence is CASSADRGKTGELFF. CDR3 DNA: TGTGCCAGCAGCGCGGACAGGGGCAAAACCGGGGAGCTGTTTTTT.

V and J are TRBV29-1 and TRBJ2-3; maybe TRBD2 (6 bases). This CDR3 spans 13 amino acids. Trimming pared 6 bases from V and 4 bases from J, leaving 14 bases between. Germline-derived CDR1 and CDR2 are SQVTM and ANQGSEA. CDR3 sequence: CSVPFSGSDTQYF. The CDR3 region has the DNA TGCAGCGTGCCTTTTAGCGGATCAGATACGCAGTATTTT.

This chain uses TRBV3-1 (or the pseudogene TRBV3-2) with TRBJ2-6; 7 nucleotides agree with TRBD1. Germline V gene lookup returns CDR1 LGHDT and CDR2 YNNKEL (reference sequence). The CDR3 runs 18 residues. J was trimmed by 0 bases and V by 4 bases; bases with no gene match: 9. The CDR3 DNA is TGTGCCAGCAGCCCCTGGGGACAGTTACGCTCTGGGGCCAACGTCCTGACTTTC. Its translation is CASSPWGQLRSGANVLTF.

V gene TRBV25-1 combines with J gene TRBJ2-7; D remains unclear. This CDR3 comprises 14 residues. In germline, CDR1 is MGHDK, CDR2 SYGVNS. Trimming stripped 6 bases from V and 3 bases from J, with 15 bases between. DNA of the CDR3: TGTGCCAGCAGCCCTTCCTGGCAGATCTACGAGCAGTACTTC. Its protein is CASSPSWQIYEQYF.

This chain joins TRBV7-2 and TRBJ2-3, with D perhaps TRBD2 (6 bases). The V gene's germline CDR1 is SGHTA and CDR2 FQGNSA. The CDR3 runs 16 residues. V was clipped by 1 base and J by 5 bases, with 16 bases between them. The CDR3 nucleotides read TGTGCCAGCAGCTTAGTCGGGGGAGAGAGAGGAGATACGCAGTATTTT. This gives the protein CASSLVGGERGDTQYF.

The chain joins TRBV28 to TRBJ2-1; 11 bases are a match to TRBD2. Germline V gives CDR1 MDHEN, CDR2 SYDVKM. The trim removed 9 bases at V and 4 bases at J, leaving 5 bases unmatched. This CDR3 contains 14 residues. In DNA, the CDR3 is TGTGCCAGTTTACGGACTAGCGGGTACAATGAGCAGTTCTTC. Amino acids: CASLRTSGYNEQFF.

The chain has TRBV7-6 and TRBJ1-1; D gene ambiguous. V was pared by 2 bases and J by 1 base, with 8 bases between. Germline V gene sequence: CDR1 SGHVS, CDR2 FNYEAQ. The length of the CDR3 is 14 residues. The CDR3 DNA reads as TGTGCCAGCAGCTTACATTCTACGAACACTGAAGCTTTCTTT. Its protein product is CASSLHSTNTEAFF.

The V and J genes are TRBV3-1 (or the pseudogene TRBV3-2) and TRBJ2-5, with 10 bases identical to TRBD2. V trimming: 0 bases; J trimming: 2 bases; junction bases outside the gene matches: 9. There are 18 residues in the CDR3. CDR1 and CDR2 from the germline V gene are LGHDT and YNNKEL (reference sequence). CDR3 DNA: TGTGCCAGCAGCCAAGAGAGGACTAGCGGAGTGGGTCAAGAGACCCAGTACTTC. Its protein is CASSQERTSGVGQETQYF.

The V and J genes are TRBV6-5 and TRBJ1-1; D possibly corresponds to TRBD1 (6 bases). Looked up from germline, CDR1 is MNHEY and CDR2 is SVGAGI. The CDR3 covers 15 residues. Trimming removed 8 bases from V and 1 base from J, with 17 bases in between. The CDR3 nucleotides read TGTGCCAGCCGCCCGTTGACAGGAGCGAACACTGAAGCTTTCTTT. Amino acids: CASRPLTGANTEAFF.

The chain is built from TRBV27 and TRBJ2-2; 10 positions agree with TRBD1. CDR1 is MNHEY and CDR2 is SMNVEV in the germline V gene (reference sequence). Unmatched junction bases numbered 8, after V lost 4 bases and J lost 3 bases. This CDR3 has 17 residues. CDR3 sequence reads: CASSSRDRGWDTGELFF. CDR3 bases: TGTGCCAGCAGTTCCCGGGACAGGGGATGGGACACCGGGGAGCTGTTTTTT.

This chain joins TRBV23-1 and TRBJ1-1, with D possibly TRBD1 on 6 matching bases. TRBV23-1 is known as an ORF, though its function is uncertain. V lost 0 bases, J lost 6 bases, and 11 bases lay in between. This CDR3 contains 14 residues. The CDR3 here is CASSQSSGEPEAFF. DNA for the CDR3: TGCGCCAGCAGTCAATCCTCAGGGGAGCCTGAAGCTTTCTTT.

This chain joins TRBV29-1 and TRBJ2-1, with D possibly matching TRBD2 (6 bases). The CDR3 runs to 12 residues. Germline V CDR1 and CDR2: SQVTM, ANQGSEA. V was trimmed by 6 bases and J by 10 bases, leaving 16 bases between them. CDR3 in amino acids: CSVVLLAAEQFF. The CDR3 DNA sequence: TGCAGCGTCGTTCTTTTAGCGGCCGAGCAGTTCTTC.

This chain connects TRBV19 to TRBJ1-6; D may be TRBD1 (6 bases). The CDR3 is 14 residues long. The V end lost 6 bases, the J end lost 7 bases, and 13 bases lay between the germline ends. The germline gives CDR1 LNHDA, CDR2 SQIVND (reference sequence). The CDR3: CASSPTGYNSPLHF. CDR3 nucleotides: TGTGCCAGTAGCCCTACAGGGTACAATTCACCCCTCCACTTT.

This chain joins TRBV19 and TRBJ2-7; the D gene is possibly TRBD1 (6 bases). Germline V lookup: CDR1 LNHDA, CDR2 SQIVND (reference sequence). The ends were cut back, 7 bases at V and 1 base at J, with 14 bases in the middle. The CDR3 is 14 residues long. CDR3 sequence (DNA): TGTGCCAGTACCCAGACAGGAGATTCCTACGAGCAGTACTTC. This codes for CASTQTGDSYEQYF.

The chain joins TRBV2 to TRBJ2-5, with TRBD2 matching over 7 bases. Germline V gene sequence: CDR1 SNHLY, CDR2 FYNNEI. This CDR3 region has 15 residues. The J segment lost 5 bases and the V segment lost 6 bases, leaving 12 bases of the junction unmatched. CDR3 in DNA: TGTGCCAGCAGCGGCGGGGCGGGAGATGTGGAGACCCAGTACTTC. Protein product: CASSGGAGDVETQYF.

The chain uses TRBV19 and TRBJ1-1; weak D call: TRBD1 (5 bases). CDR1 LNHDA and CDR2 SQIVND come from the germline V gene (reference sequence). The CDR3 has 15 amino acids. Trimming stripped 3 bases from V and 1 base from J, with 12 bases between. In DNA form, the CDR3 reads TGTGCCAGTAGTATCGCGACAGCAGCGAACACTGAAGCTTTCTTT. Its translation is CASSIATAANTEAFF.

This chain links TRBV18 with TRBJ1-1; 7 bases line up with TRBD1. Germline CDR1 reads KGHSH; CDR2 reads LQKENI. This CDR3 region has 14 residues. Unmatched junction bases numbered 5, after V lost 4 bases and J lost 3 bases. The CDR3 protein is CASSLQGEDTEAFF. CDR3 nucleotide sequence: TGTGCCAGCTCACTCCAGGGGGAGGACACTGAAGCTTTCTTT. The whole variable domain, filled in from reference TRBV18 and TRBJ1-1, reads NAGVMQNPRHLVRRRGQEARLRCSPMKGHSHVYWYRQLPEEGLKFMVYLQKENIIDESGMPKERFSAEFPKEGPSILRIQQVVRGDSAAYFCASSLQGEDTEAFFGQGTRLTVV.

The chain couples TRBV28 to TRBJ1-5; D possibly corresponds to TRBD1 (6 bases). The ends were cut back, 6 bases at V and 3 bases at J, with 18 bases in the middle. The CDR3 runs to 16 residues. Germline CDR1 and CDR2: MDHEN and SYDVKM. This CDR3 is CASRSTGRGINQPQHF. CDR3 sequence (DNA): TGTGCCAGCAGGTCCACAGGGAGGGGGATCAATCAGCCCCAGCATTTT.

The V gene is TRBV9, the J gene TRBJ1-4, with TRBD1 identical over 11 bases. The CDR3 totals 14 residues. CDR1 SGDLS and CDR2 YYNGEE come from the germline V gene. The V segment lost 5 bases and the J segment 7 bases; nucleotides outside the gene matches: 4. DNA of the CDR3: TGTGCCAGCAGTTTGGGGACAGGGGGTGAAAAACTGTTTTTT. It yields the protein CASSLGTGGEKLFF. The full variable domain, completed using reference TRBV9 and TRBJ1-4, is DSGVTQTPKHLITATGQRVTLRCSPRSGDLSVYWYQQSLDQGLQFLIQYYNGEERAKGNILERFSAQQFPDLHSELNLSSLELGDSALYFCASSLGTGGEKLFFGSGTQLSVL.

The chain has TRBV15 and TRBJ1-1; 9 nucleotides line up with TRBD1. With 0 bases clipped from V and 8 bases from J, the junction kept 10 bases outside the gene matches. Germline lookup yields CDR1 LNHNV and CDR2 YYDKDF (reference sequence). The CDR3 covers 16 residues. The CDR3 DNA sequence: TGTGCCACCAGCAGAGAGACAGGGGGGAAGGGGCGAGAAGCTTTCTTT. Translated, it gives CATSRETGGKGREAFF.

This clone showed up just once. This chain links TRBV9 with TRBJ2-3, with TRBD2 as a possible D gene (6 bases). Trimming cost V 0 bases and J 4 bases, with 9 bases left between them. Germline CDR1 and CDR2: SGDLS and YYNGEE. The CDR3 has 14 amino acids. Written as DNA, the CDR3 is TGTGCCAGCAGCGTAGCGACGGGGGCAGATACGCAGTATTTT. Protein sequence: CASSVATGADTQYF.